A selection of T cell receptor beta chains follows, all from one sample in a study of response to subunit inactivated influenza vaccine. TCRdb re-analysed the RT-PCR reads in MiXCR, keeping a single row per CDR3 protein. The sample gives around 850,000 distinct CDR3 sequences, around a sixth of which show up once; 9.5% to 13% is in the top ten. This sample comprised PBMCs from blood, obtained less than 6 days after vaccination. The receptor set was obtained from a man aged 45-65 years who received an inactivated influenza vaccine. Both conserved end residues are part of each CDR3. Each record gives: V gene, D gene, clone size, J gene, CDR3 protein, CDR3 DNA. D genes are given only for firm matches. Rows may omit the clone size; those that give it use once, few, many or a size class.

v_call: TRBV7-8; d_call: TRBD2; clone_size: few; j_call: TRBJ2-2; cdr3_aa: CASSLSGVTGELFF; cdr3_nt: TGTGCCAGCAGCTTAAGCGGGGTTACCGGGGAGCTGTTTTTT
v_call: TRBV4-2; d_call: -; clone_size: few; j_call: TRBJ2-7; cdr3_aa: CASSQARVYEQYF; cdr3_nt: TGTGCCAGCAGCCAAGCCAGGGTGTACGAGCAGTACTTC
v_call: TRBV20-1; d_call: TRBD1; clone_size: -; j_call: TRBJ1-5; cdr3_aa: CSAVFGQGSNQPQHF; cdr3_nt: TGCAGTGCTGTCTTCGGACAGGGCTCGAATCAGCCCCAGCATTTT
v_call: TRBV10-3; d_call: -; clone_size: -; j_call: TRBJ2-3; cdr3_aa: CAISEVRTPDTQYF; cdr3_nt: TGTGCCATCAGTGAGGTTAGGACGCCAGATACGCAGTATTTT
v_call: TRBV6-2/TRBV6-3; d_call: -; clone_size: -; j_call: TRBJ1-1; cdr3_aa: CASSYCGDSAEAFF; cdr3_nt: TGTGCCAGCAGTTACTGTGGGGATTCCGCTGAAGCTTTCTTT
v_call: TRBV4-3; d_call: TRBD2; clone_size: few; j_call: TRBJ2-5; cdr3_aa: CASSQSSGRHETQYF; cdr3_nt: TGCGCCAGCAGCCAGAGTAGCGGGAGGCACGAGACCCAGTACTTC
v_call: TRBV7-9; d_call: -; clone_size: few; j_call: TRBJ2-2; cdr3_aa: CASSAYGPGTAGELFF; cdr3_nt: TGTGCCAGCAGCGCTTATGGTCCGGGGACGGCCGGGGAGCTGTTTTTT
v_call: TRBV20-1; d_call: -; clone_size: many; j_call: TRBJ2-1; cdr3_aa: CSADRGNEQFF; cdr3_nt: TGCAGTGCAGATCGGGGGAATGAGCAGTTCTTC
v_call: TRBV7-8; d_call: -; clone_size: many; j_call: TRBJ2-1; cdr3_aa: CASSLEGVSTGYNEQFF; cdr3_nt: TGTGCCAGCAGCTTAGAAGGTGTCTCAACAGGATACAATGAGCAGTTCTTC
v_call: TRBV20-1; d_call: -; clone_size: few; j_call: TRBJ2-7; cdr3_aa: CSARRSRASYEQYF; cdr3_nt: TGCAGTGCTAGGAGGAGCAGGGCGTCCTACGAGCAGTACTTC
v_call: TRBV6-2/TRBV6-3; d_call: -; clone_size: -; j_call: TRBJ2-2; cdr3_aa: CASSSRQVLFF; cdr3_nt: TGTGCCAGCAGTTCCCGACAGGTGCTGTTTTTT
v_call: TRBV6-5; d_call: -; clone_size: -; j_call: TRBJ1-5; cdr3_aa: CASSYSYRAGNQPQHF; cdr3_nt: TGTGCCAGCAGTTACTCGTATAGGGCTGGCAATCAGCCCCAGCATTTT
v_call: TRBV4-3; d_call: -; clone_size: -; j_call: TRBJ2-7; cdr3_aa: CASSQPLLWGFSSYEQYF; cdr3_nt: TGCGCCAGCAGCCAGCCCTTGTTGTGGGGGTTCAGCTCCTACGAGCAGTACTTC
v_call: TRBV10-2; d_call: TRBD1; clone_size: -; j_call: TRBJ1-1; cdr3_aa: CASRDRVLNTEAFF; cdr3_nt: TGCGCCAGCAGGGACAGGGTCCTGAACACTGAAGCTTTCTTT
v_call: TRBV20-1; d_call: -; clone_size: -; j_call: TRBJ1-6; cdr3_aa: CSAWTTQNHSPLHF; cdr3_nt: TGCAGTGCTTGGACCACACAAAATCATTCACCCCTCCACTTT
v_call: TRBV15; d_call: TRBD1; clone_size: -; j_call: TRBJ2-7; cdr3_aa: CATSRGQAAYEQYF; cdr3_nt: TGTGCCACCAGCAGGGGACAGGCGGCCTACGAGCAGTACTTC
v_call: TRBV11-2; d_call: -; clone_size: -; j_call: TRBJ2-5; cdr3_aa: CASRPAGTLQETQYF; cdr3_nt: TGTGCCAGCAGGCCGGCCGGGACTTTGCAAGAGACCCAGTACTTC
v_call: TRBV5-1; d_call: TRBD2; clone_size: -; j_call: TRBJ2-7; cdr3_aa: CASSLAAGGRNEQYF; cdr3_nt: TGCGCCAGCAGCTTAGCGGCGGGGGGGCGCAACGAGCAGTACTTC
v_call: TRBV12-3/TRBV12-4; d_call: -; clone_size: -; j_call: TRBJ1-5; cdr3_aa: CASSHPLINQPQHF; cdr3_nt: TGTGCCAGCAGCCATCCATTAATCAATCAGCCCCAGCATTTT
v_call: TRBV11-3; d_call: -; clone_size: -; j_call: TRBJ2-2; cdr3_aa: CASRAVGTGELFF; cdr3_nt: TGTGCCAGCAGGGCCGTCGGCACCGGGGAGCTGTTTTTT